This T cell receptor (beta chain) is from a study of blood T cells in healthy people across ages. The overall study: Per every two T cells, about one barcoded beta molecule was captured by template switching. Study-wide results and caveats: The percentage of naive T cells correlated strongly with TCR beta diversity. Higher diversity, along with more naive CD4+ cells, distinguished long-lived donors from aged donors.

Notes on this clonotype: The antigen remains unidentified.

A second PCR, run for roughly 7 to 12 cycles, used a sample-barcoded 5' primer plus a J-beta primer mix. Via MiXCR, TCRdb re-called the 5' RACE reads, giving one row per CDR3 protein. Seen here are approximately 1,100,000 distinct CDR3 sequences, under 45% observed once, and the top ten hold approximately 20%. Sample donors were healthy Caucasian individuals that came from Russia, aged about 6 to 95. V gave up 6 bases and J gave up 5 bases, with 22 bases separating them. The CDR3 spans 15 residues. CDR1 DFQATT and CDR2 SNEGSKA come from the germline V gene (reference sequence). The TCR originated in a woman aged 55-75 years in good health. Sequencing was performed on blood. The V gene is TRBV20-1, the J gene TRBJ2-5; no clear D. The CDR3 here is CSASILLVLGETQYF. The CDR3 region has the DNA TGCAGTGCGAGTATTTTACTTGTTCTAGGGGAGACCCAGTACTTC.